Listed here is a single T cell receptor (beta chain). Amplification of the TCR beta CDR3 regions used RNA transcripts (as template). After a first-round RT-PCR with HTBI primers, a second-round multiplex PCR was run. TCRdb passed the multiplex PCR reads through MiXCR, listing each CDR3 protein once. The repertoire holds hundreds of thousands of distinct CDR3 sequences, with about 24% as singletons. Trimming left V 2 bases short and J 7 bases short, with 9 bases between. Germline V gene data show CDR1 as MNHNS and CDR2 as SASEGT. This CDR3 region has 13 residues. Orbital computed tomography, together with clinical symptoms, serum thyroxine, TRAb and thyroid ultrasound, was used for diagnosis. These data come from a study of Graves' ophthalmopathy and Graves' hyperthyroidism.

This receptor was obtained from a woman between 18 and 29 years old with stable Graves' hyperthyroidism. Some clones in this sample may be carry-over from other donors' samples. The chain links TRBV6-1 to TRBJ1-5; D gene ambiguous. The specimen sequenced was peripheral blood. The CDR3 coding sequence is TGTGCCAGCAGTGAATTGGGGTACCAGCCCCAGCATTTT. It encodes CASSELGYQPQHF.